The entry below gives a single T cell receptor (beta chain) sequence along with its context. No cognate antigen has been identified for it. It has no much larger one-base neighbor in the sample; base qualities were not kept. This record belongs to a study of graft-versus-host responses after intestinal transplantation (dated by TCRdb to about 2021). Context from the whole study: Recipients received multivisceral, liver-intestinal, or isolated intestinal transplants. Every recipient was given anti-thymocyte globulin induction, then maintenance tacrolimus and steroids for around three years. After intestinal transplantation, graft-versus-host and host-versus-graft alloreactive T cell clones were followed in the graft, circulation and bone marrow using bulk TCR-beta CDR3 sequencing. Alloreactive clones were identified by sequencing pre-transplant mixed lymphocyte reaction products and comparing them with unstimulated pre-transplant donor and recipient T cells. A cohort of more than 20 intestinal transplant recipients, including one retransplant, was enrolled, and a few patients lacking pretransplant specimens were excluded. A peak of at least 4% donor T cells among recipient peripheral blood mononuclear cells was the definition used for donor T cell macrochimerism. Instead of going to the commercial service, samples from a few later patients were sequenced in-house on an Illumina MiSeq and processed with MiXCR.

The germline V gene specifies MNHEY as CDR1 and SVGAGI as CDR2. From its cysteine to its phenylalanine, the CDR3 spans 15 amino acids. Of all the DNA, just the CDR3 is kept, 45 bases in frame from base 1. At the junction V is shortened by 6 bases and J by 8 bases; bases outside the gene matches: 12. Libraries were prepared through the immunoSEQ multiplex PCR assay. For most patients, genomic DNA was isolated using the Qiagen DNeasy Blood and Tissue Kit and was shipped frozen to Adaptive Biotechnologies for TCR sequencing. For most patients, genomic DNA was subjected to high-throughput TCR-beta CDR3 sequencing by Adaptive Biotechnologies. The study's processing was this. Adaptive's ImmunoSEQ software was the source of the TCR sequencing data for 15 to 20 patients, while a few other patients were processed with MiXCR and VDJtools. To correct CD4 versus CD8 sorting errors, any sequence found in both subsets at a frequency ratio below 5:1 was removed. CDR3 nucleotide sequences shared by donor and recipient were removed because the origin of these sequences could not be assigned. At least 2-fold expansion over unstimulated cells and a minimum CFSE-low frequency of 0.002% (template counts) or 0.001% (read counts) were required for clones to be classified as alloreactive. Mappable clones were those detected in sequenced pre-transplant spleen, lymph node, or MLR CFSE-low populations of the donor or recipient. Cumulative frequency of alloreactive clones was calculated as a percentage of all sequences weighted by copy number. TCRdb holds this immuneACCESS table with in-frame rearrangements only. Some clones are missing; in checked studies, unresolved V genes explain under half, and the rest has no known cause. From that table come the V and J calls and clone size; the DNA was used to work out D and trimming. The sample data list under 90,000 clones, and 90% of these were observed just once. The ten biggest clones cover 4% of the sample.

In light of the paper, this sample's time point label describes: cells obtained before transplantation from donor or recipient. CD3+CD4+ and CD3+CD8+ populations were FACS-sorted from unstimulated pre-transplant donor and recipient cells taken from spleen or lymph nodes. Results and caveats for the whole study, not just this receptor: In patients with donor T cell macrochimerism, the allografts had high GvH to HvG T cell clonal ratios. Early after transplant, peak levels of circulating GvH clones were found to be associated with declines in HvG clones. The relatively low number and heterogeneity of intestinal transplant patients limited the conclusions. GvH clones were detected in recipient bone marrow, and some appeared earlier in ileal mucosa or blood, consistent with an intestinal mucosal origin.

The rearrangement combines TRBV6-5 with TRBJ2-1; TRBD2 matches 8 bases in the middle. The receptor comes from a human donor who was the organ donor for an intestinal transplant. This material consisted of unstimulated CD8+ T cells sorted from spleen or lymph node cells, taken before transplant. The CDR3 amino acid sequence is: CASSLGGVGVDEQFF. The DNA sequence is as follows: TGTGCCAGCAGCCTCGGGGGGGTAGGCGTCGATGAGCAGTTCTTC.